The source of this TCR beta chain is a study of CD8 T cells in Susac syndrome. Random hexamers were used to reverse transcribe roughly 0.5 to 1 ug of RNA. TCRdb re-derived calls from the immunoSEQ multiplex PCR reads in MiXCR, one entry per CDR3 protein. The repertoire has tens of thousands of distinct CDR3 sequences, 90% to 95% of them found once; the top ten carry under 0.65%. Study-wide points: The relatively small number of individuals in the TCR sequencing and HLA analysis was acknowledged by the study.

Germline V gene data show CDR1 as GTSNPN and CDR2 as SVGIG (reference sequence). Trimming took 0 bases from V and 6 from J, leaving 8 bases between them. The CDR3 runs 13 residues. The table lists this clonotype with a count of one. Its antigen is as yet unknown. The rearrangement uses TRBV30 and TRBJ2-2, with unresolved D. Sequencing was carried out using CD8+ T cells from PBMCs. The source is a human donor with multiple sclerosis. This CDR3 reads CAWSVSWAGELFF. Written as DNA, the CDR3 is TGTGCCTGGAGTGTGTCGTGGGCCGGGGAGCTGTTTTTT.